The source of this TCR beta chain is a study of shared clonotypes between healthy human individuals. Terminally differentiated effector memory CD45RA+ cells were left out of the naive CD8 fraction, which was CD45RO-negative and positively selected for CCR7. Concerning this clone: Its antigen is unknown.

Trimming left V 4 bases short and J 6 bases short, with 11 bases between. The germline CDR1 and CDR2 sequences are LNHDA and SQIVND (reference sequence). The CDR3 loop spans 13 amino acids. An approximately 200 ng quantity of DNA, about 30,000 T cell genomes, went into the sorted-subset replicate PCRs. Clones were read by immunoSEQ multiplex PCR, and TCRdb kept only the in-frame ones, dropping some. The sample lists some 2,000,000 clones, over 85% occurring once. General study results and limits: The four-donor shared clonotypes exceeded non-shared clonotypes in generation probability, with non-shared ones scoring lower.

This sequence joins TRBV19 and TRBJ2-3; D is unclear. Sequenced: naive CD8+ T cells sorted from blood. The TCR was taken from a young man in good health. Here the CDR3 DNA reads TGTGCCAGTAGTACCCTAGTTTCCGATACGCAGTATTTT. It translates to CASSTLVSDTQYF.